The 30 T cell receptor beta chains given below trace back to one sample, sequenced in a study of blood T cell repertoires in COVID-19. Profiled with immunoSEQ multiplex PCR; TCRdb holds only in-frame clones, not every one. Among 200,000 to 250,000 clones listed, approximately 90% were seen once. Sequencing was carried out using peripheral blood. These receptors all come from a man between 50 and 59 years old with acute or convalescent COVID-19.

The rearrangement joins TRBV18 to TRBJ2-4, with D possibly being TRBD1 (5 bases). The V end lost 1 base, the J end lost 4 bases, and 11 bases lay between the germline ends. CDR3 length: 15 amino acids. The V gene's germline CDR1 is KGHSH and CDR2 LQKENI. The CDR3 region is CASSPQGGQKNIQYF. The CDR3 region has the DNA TGTGCCAGCTCACCACAGGGCGGACAAAAAAACATTCAGTACTTC. The entire variable domain, with the rest obtained from reference TRBV18 and TRBJ2-4, is as follows: NAGVMQNPRHLVRRRGQEARLRCSPMKGHSHVYWYRQLPEEGLKFMVYLQKENIIDESGMPKERFSAEFPKEGPSILRIQQVVRGDSAAYFCASSPQGGQKNIQYFGAGTRLSVL.

On this clone itself: Other DNA sequences from this sample encode an identical CDR3 as well. The rearrangement uses TRBV6-5 and TRBJ1-5; D may be TRBD1 (5 bases). The V and J ends lost 0 bases and 4 bases respectively, with 10 bases between them. Germline V gives CDR1 MNHEY, CDR2 SVGAGI. The CDR3 spans 15 residues. The CDR3 sequence is CASSYSGRGNQPQHF. CDR3 DNA sequence: TGTGCCAGCAGTTACTCGGGTAGGGGTAATCAGCCCCAGCATTTT.

The sample holds a few counts of this clone. The chain carries TRBV18 and TRBJ2-7; D is perhaps TRBD2 (5 bases). CDR3 length equals 11 residues. Between the trimmed V and J ends, which lost 6 bases and 6 bases, there was a span of 9 bases. The V gene's germline CDR1 is KGHSH and CDR2 LQKENI. The CDR3 DNA reads as TGTGCCAGCTCCCTAGAGGGCGAGCAGTACTTC. Its translation is CASSLEGEQYF.

J is TRBJ2-1 and V is TRBV24-1, with TRBD2 matching 14 bases. V lost 9 bases and J lost 4; bases outside the gene matches: 10. The germline V gene encodes CDR1 KGHDR and CDR2 SFDVKD. This CDR3 is 17 amino acids long. CDR3 residues: CATAGRGTSGGYNEQFF. The CDR3 bases are TGTGCCACCGCGGGCAGGGGGACTAGCGGGGGATACAATGAGCAGTTCTTC.

The V call is TRBV5-6, the J call TRBJ2-3; weak D call: TRBD1 (6 bases). V was trimmed by 8 bases and J by 2 bases, leaving 12 bases between them. CDR3 size: 13 residues. Germline values: CDR1 SGHDT, CDR2 YYEEEE. In DNA, the CDR3 is TGTGCCAGTCTTGGACAGCACACAGATACGCAGTATTTT. It codes for CASLGQHTDTQYF.

The chain employs TRBV4-1 and TRBJ2-7; possibly TRBD1 for D (6 bases). The V and J ends lost 0 bases and 4 bases respectively, with 13 bases between them. The CDR3 contains 15 residues. The germline gives CDR1 MGHRA, CDR2 YSYEKL. CDR3 bases: TGCGCCAGCAGCCAAGACCCCGGAGGACAGTACGAGCAGTACTTC. It encodes CASSQDPGGQYEQYF.

This chain's CDR3 is CASRGGSGDYNEQFF. The CDR3 coding sequence is TGCGCCAGCAGAGGGGGGAGCGGGGATTACAATGAGCAGTTCTTC. The V call is TRBV10-2, the J call TRBJ2-1; TRBD2 is a possible D gene (7 bases). The V gene lost 6 bases and the J gene lost 4 bases, with 16 bases spanning the gap. This CDR3 comprises 15 residues. The germline gives CDR1 WSHSY, CDR2 SAAADI.

This chain links TRBV15 with TRBJ1-3; D perhaps matches TRBD1 (6 bases). With 5 bases removed from V and 2 bases from J, the gap between germline ends came to 13 bases. Germline V gene sequence: CDR1 LNHNV, CDR2 YYDKDF (reference sequence). The CDR3 length is 15 residues. In DNA, the CDR3 is TGTGCCACCAGCGCAGGGGATCGGCCTGGAAACACCATATATTTT. As protein: CATSAGDRPGNTIYF.

The CDR3 DNA reads TGTGCCAGCAGCCTCGGGGGTGGTGACTATGGCTACACCTTC. This sequence encodes CASSLGGGDYGYTF. The V and J genes are TRBV7-3 and TRBJ1-2; perhaps TRBD1 as D (5 bases). Between the trimmed V and J ends, which lost 5 bases and 3 bases, there was a span of 13 bases. The CDR3 is made up of 14 amino acids. CDR1 is SGHTA, CDR2 FQGTGA, per germline.

This chain joins TRBV2 and TRBJ2-1; D is unclear. V dropped 3 bases and J dropped 0 bases, with 9 bases sitting between them. The CDR3 has 15 residues. Germline V gene lookup returns CDR1 SNHLY and CDR2 FYNNEI. CDR3 loop: CASSDVTGSYNEQFF. DNA of the CDR3: TGTGCCAGCAGTGACGTAACTGGCTCCTACAATGAGCAGTTCTTC.

This sequence joins TRBV7-2 and TRBJ2-2, with D tentatively TRBD2 (5 bases). CDR3 length: 14 amino acids. The V end was cut by 3 bases, the J end by 4 bases, with 9 bases between. CDR1 and CDR2 (germline): SGHTA, FQGNSA. The CDR3 region has the DNA TGTGCCAGCAGCTTGGACTGGTTCACCGGGGAGCTGTTTTTT. Protein sequence: CASSLDWFTGELFF.

The J gene is TRBJ2-5, the V gene TRBV11-1, with 8 bases lining up with TRBD1. The germline V gene has CDR1 SGHAT and CDR2 FQDESV (reference sequence). J lost 2 bases, V lost 5 bases, and 10 bases had no gene match. There are 16 residues in the CDR3. The CDR3 spells CASSPYPRGQQETQYF. The CDR3 DNA is TGTGCCAGCAGCCCGTACCCCAGGGGGCAACAAGAGACCCAGTACTTC.

In this sample, this clone turned up once. The chain uses TRBV7-9 and TRBJ1-1; D call uncertain. There are 12 residues in the CDR3. The V gene lost 3 bases and the J gene lost 3 bases, with 5 bases spanning the gap. Per germline, CDR1 SEHNR and CDR2 FQNEAQ (reference sequence). The DNA of the CDR3 is TGTGCCAGCAGCTTCACTTACACTGAAGCTTTCTTT. Translation: CASSFTYTEAFF.

The rearrangement uses TRBV6-5 and TRBJ1-5; D call uncertain. This CDR3 is 13 amino acids long. The V end lost 5 bases, the J end lost 5 bases, and 10 bases lay between the germline ends. The germline gives CDR1 MNHEY, CDR2 SVGAGI. The CDR3 region is CASSPTTDQPQHF. In nucleotides, the CDR3 is TGTGCCAGCAGTCCCACCACAGATCAGCCCCAGCATTTT.

The chain joins TRBV10-1 to TRBJ2-3; possibly TRBD1 for D (6 bases). Trimming cost V 2 bases and J 4 bases, with 13 bases left between them. CDR1 is WNHNN, CDR2 SYGVQD, per germline (reference sequence). The CDR3 consists of 15 residues. CDR3 protein: CASSEAGVSSDTQYF. The DNA of the CDR3 is TGCGCCAGCAGTGAGGCAGGGGTAAGCTCAGATACGCAGTATTTT.

This chain connects TRBV5-1 to TRBJ2-7, with TRBD1 matching over 10 bases. The CDR3 length is 16 residues. Germline V gene data show CDR1 as SGHRS and CDR2 as YFSETQ. The junction had 14 bases not matched to a gene; V was cut back by 5 bases and J by 6 bases. The DNA of the CDR3 is TGCGCCAGCAGTCTCCCCTCGTCCGGGACAGGGGCCGAGCAGTACTTC. Translating it yields CASSLPSSGTGAEQYF.

This clone was picked up one time. The V gene is TRBV2, the J gene TRBJ2-1, with 9 bases aligning to TRBD2. CDR1 is SNHLY, CDR2 FYNNEI, per germline. The CDR3 totals 14 residues. V shed 3 bases, J shed 9 bases, and the junction held 6 bases outside the gene matches. As DNA, the CDR3 is TGTGCCAGCAGTGAGGGGACTAGCCTCGGTGAGCAGTTCTTC. Protein: CASSEGTSLGEQFF.

This sequence joins TRBV18 and TRBJ1-2; 7 bases agree with TRBD1. This CDR3 spans 14 amino acids. The V segment lost 6 bases and the J segment 5 bases; nucleotides outside the gene matches: 9. The germline CDR1 and CDR2 sequences are KGHSH and LQKENI. The CDR3 region is CASSSNRGEYGYTF. In DNA form, the CDR3 reads TGTGCCAGCTCTTCGAACAGGGGAGAGTATGGCTACACCTTC.

The rearrangement links TRBV6-1 to TRBJ1-3; D gene unclear. V dropped 10 bases and J dropped 7 bases, with 17 bases sitting between them. In germline, CDR1 is MNHNS, CDR2 SASEGT. This CDR3 has 13 residues. In DNA, the CDR3 is TGTGCCACCTACATTCGACCAGGCAACACCATATATTTT. This codes for CATYIRPGNTIYF.

The V gene is TRBV7-6, the J gene TRBJ2-5, with 7 bases lining up with TRBD2. Germline V gene data show CDR1 as SGHVS and CDR2 as FNYEAQ. V shed 3 bases and J 4 bases; nucleotides not matched to a gene: 2. The CDR3 has 13 residues. DNA for the CDR3: TGTGCCAGCAGCTTCGGCGGGGGAGAGACCCAGTACTTC. This encodes CASSFGGGETQYF. Variable domain in full (rest from reference TRBV7-6 and TRBJ2-5): GAGVSQSPRYKVTKRGQDVALRCDPISGHVSLYWYRQALGQGPEFLTYFNYEAQQDKSGLPNDRFSAERPEGSISTLTIQRTEQRDSAMYRCASSFGGGETQYFGPGTRLLVL.

This clone came up once. This chain links TRBV27 with TRBJ2-5; 10 bases fit TRBD2. J lost 1 base, V lost 10 bases, and 15 bases had no gene match. The CDR3 runs to 17 residues. CDR1 MNHEY and CDR2 SMNVEV come from the germline V gene (reference sequence). The chain's CDR3 is CATNLAGGRTFQETQYF. CDR3 nucleotide sequence: TGTGCCACTAACTTAGCGGGGGGCAGAACCTTCCAAGAGACCCAGTACTTC.

The rearrangement links TRBV30 to TRBJ1-2, with TRBD1 matching 9 bases. CDR1 is GTSNPN, CDR2 SVGIG, per germline (reference sequence). V lost 5 bases, J lost 7 bases, and 11 bases stayed unmatched. There are 14 residues in the CDR3. In nucleotides, the CDR3 is TGTGCCTGGTCCGGGGCAGCACAGGGGGCTGGCTACACCTTC. This sequence encodes CAWSGAAQGAGYTF.

A single count supports this clone. The rearrangement joins TRBV19 to TRBJ1-4; TRBD1 agrees at 7 bases. The junction had 8 bases not matched to a gene; V was cut back by 5 bases and J by 8 bases. The CDR3 is 14 residues long. Germline V gives CDR1 LNHDA, CDR2 SQIVND (reference sequence). The CDR3 loop is CASSWDSDAEKLFF. The DNA of the CDR3 is TGTGCCAGTAGTTGGGACAGCGACGCAGAAAAACTGTTTTTT.

In this sample, this clone is medium-sized. V gene TRBV13 combines with J gene TRBJ1-2, with TRBD1 matching 7 bases. Germline CDR1 PRHDT, CDR2 FYEKMQ (reference sequence). This CDR3 has 15 amino acids. V shed 6 bases and J 10 bases; nucleotides not matched to a gene: 17. In nucleotides, the CDR3 is TGTGCCAGCAGGTGGAAGGGACAGTTTAACGCCGACTACACCTTC. Its protein is CASRWKGQFNADYTF.

The V call is TRBV11-2, the J call TRBJ2-5, with TRBD2 as a possible D gene (7 bases). The CDR3 totals 16 residues. The ends were cut back, 2 bases at V and 9 bases at J, with 22 bases in the middle. CDR1 is SGHAT, CDR2 FQNNGV, per germline. The CDR3 nucleotides are TGTGCCAGCAGCTTAACGAGGGCGGGGGCTAGAGTACCCCAGTACTTC. It translates to CASSLTRAGARVPQYF.

The rearrangement links TRBV5-1 to TRBJ2-5; D is possibly TRBD2 (6 bases). Trimming pared 4 bases from V and 4 bases from J, leaving 11 bases between. The CDR3 loop spans 13 amino acids. Germline V gives CDR1 SGHRS, CDR2 YFSETQ. As DNA, the CDR3 is TGCGCCAGCAGCCCTAGACTAGGAGAGACCCAGTACTTC. The encoded protein is CASSPRLGETQYF. The complete variable domain, with remaining parts taken from reference TRBV5-1 and TRBJ2-5, reads KAGVTQTPRYLIKTRGQQVTLSCSPISGHRSVSWYQQTPGQGLQFLFEYFSETQRNKGNFPGRFSGRQFSNSRSEMNVSTLELGDSALYLCASSPRLGETQYFGPGTRLLVL.

This clone came up a few times. This chain links TRBV21-1 with TRBJ2-7; the DNA was not used to check the table's D call, TRBD2. TRBV21-1 corresponds to a pseudogene. This CDR3 is built from 16 residues. CDR3 in DNA: TGTGCCAGCAGCAAAGGGTCCGGGGGATATCCCTACGAGCAGTACTTC. Translating it yields CASSKGSGGYPYEQYF.

With respect to this clone: The junction shows a germline mismatch at one end, possibly a read error. The chain employs TRBV4-2 and TRBJ2-3; possibly TRBD1 for D (5 bases). In germline, CDR1 is LGHNA, CDR2 YNFKEQ. This CDR3 comprises 14 residues. The CDR3 reads CASSPRQFTNTQYF. The CDR3 nucleotides are TGTGCCAGCAGCCCGAGACAGTTCACAAATACGCAGTATTTT.

This clone has a single count. The J gene is TRBJ2-5, the V gene TRBV4-1; D gene ambiguous. Germline CDR1 and CDR2: MGHRA and YSYEKL. V was clipped by 4 bases and J by 3 bases, with 15 bases between them. The CDR3 has 15 amino acids. CDR3 DNA sequence: TGCGCCAGCAGCCGTAGCCCCATGGAAGAAGAGACCCAGTACTTC. It encodes CASSRSPMEEETQYF.

V usage is TRBV28 and J usage is TRBJ2-7, with 7 nucleotides matching TRBD1. Germline V gene data show CDR1 as MDHEN and CDR2 as SYDVKM. The CDR3 spans 14 residues. J gave up 1 base and V 7 bases, and 7 bases lay outside the gene matches. The DNA for the CDR3 is TGTGCCAGCACAATTCCGGACAGGTCCTACGAGCAGTACTTC. Translating it yields CASTIPDRSYEQYF. Based on the CDR3 plus reference TRBV28 and TRBJ2-7, the full variable domain is DVKVTQSSRYLVKRTGEKVFLECVQDMDHENMFWYRQDPGLGLRLIYFSYDVKMKEKGDIPEGYSVSREKKERFSLILESASTNQTSMYLCASTIPDRSYEQYFGPGTRLTVT.